These 23 T cell receptor beta chains were sequenced from one sample in a study of blood T cell repertoires in COVID-19 (dated by TCRdb to 2018 to 2021). Library preparation used the immunoSEQ multiplex PCR assay. Not all clones reach the TCRdb copy of this immuneACCESS table, which keeps in-frame sequences only. Checked studies attribute under half of the gap to unresolved V genes and leave the rest unexplained. This sample lists approximately 230,000 clones; about 86% were detected once. Approximately 5.3% of the sample comes from the top ten. Material for sequencing was peripheral blood. Receptor source: a man aged 80 or over with acute or convalescent COVID-19.

The gene calls are TRBV19 and TRBJ2-2; 10 bases fit TRBD2. In germline, CDR1 is LNHDA, CDR2 SQIVND (reference sequence). V gave up 4 bases and J gave up 7 bases; unmatched junction bases: 9. The CDR3 has 16 residues. CDR3 DNA sequence: TGTGCCAGTAGTAGACTAGCGGGCAACTTGGGCGGGGAGCTGTTTTTT. This encodes CASSRLAGNLGGELFF.

This clone was counted only a few times. J is TRBJ1-6 and V is TRBV9; no clear D gene. Germline V gene lookup returns CDR1 SGDLS and CDR2 YYNGEE. The CDR3 runs to 13 residues. The germline V and J ends were trimmed by 1 base and 6 bases, with 5 bases remaining between them. CDR3 sequence (DNA): TGTGCCAGCAGCGTAACGGTTAATTCACCCCTCCACTTT. It encodes CASSVTVNSPLHF.

The V call is TRBV23-1, the J call TRBJ2-5; 9 bases map to TRBD1. TRBV23-1 counts as an open reading frame of uncertain function. With 9 bases clipped from V and 4 bases from J, the junction kept 15 bases outside the gene matches. The CDR3 is made up of 16 amino acids. The CDR3 bases are TGCGCCAGGAGAATCATGGACAGGGGCAAAAGAGAGACCCAGTACTTC. Translating gives CARRIMDRGKRETQYF.

V usage is TRBV6-5 and J usage is TRBJ1-6; D gene uncertain. Trimming cost V 8 bases and J 12 bases, with 11 bases left between them. This CDR3 has 11 amino acids. Germline assignment: CDR1 MNHEY and CDR2 SVGAGI. The CDR3 region has the DNA TGTGCCAGCGCGAGGGTCGAACCCCTCCACTTT. Amino acids: CASARVEPLHF.

The chain has TRBV24-1 and TRBJ2-5, with D perhaps matching TRBD2 (7 bases). This CDR3 has 15 residues. Trimming removed 1 base at V and 5 bases at J, with 13 bases between. Germline-derived CDR1 and CDR2 are KGHDR and SFDVKD. The CDR3 DNA sequence: TGTGCCACCAGTGATTTTTCACAGGGAGGGGAGACCCAGTACTTC. Amino acids: CATSDFSQGGETQYF.

This clone was picked up a small number of times. This chain joins TRBV19 and TRBJ2-7, with D maybe TRBD1 (6 bases). The ends were cut back, 3 bases at V and 3 bases at J, with 12 bases in the middle. Germline assignment: CDR1 LNHDA and CDR2 SQIVND (reference sequence). This CDR3 region has 14 residues. The CDR3 DNA follows: TGTGCCAGTAGTATTTCTGCCAGGGGCTACGAGCAGTACTTC. Protein sequence: CASSISARGYEQYF.

The V call is TRBV5-1, the J call TRBJ2-1, with 11 bases that match TRBD1. CDR1 SGHRS and CDR2 YFSETQ come from the germline V gene. V was pared by 3 bases and J by 8 bases, with 1 base of the junction left unmatched. The CDR3 has 13 residues. Here the CDR3 DNA reads TGCGCCAGCAGCTCGGACAGGGGGCATGAGCAGTTCTTC. It is translated as CASSSDRGHEQFF.

The rearrangement joins TRBV5-5 to TRBJ1-6; TRBD1 aligns across 7 bases. Germline values: CDR1 SGHKS, CDR2 YYEKEE (reference sequence). This CDR3 region has 13 residues. Unmatched junction bases numbered 7, after V lost 4 bases and J lost 12 bases. CDR3 amino acids: CASSARQGEPLHF. The CDR3 DNA is TGTGCCAGCAGCGCGAGACAGGGAGAACCCCTCCACTTT.

A few counts support this clone. This rearrangement joins TRBV7-8 to TRBJ2-1; 9 bases line up with TRBD2. Germline V CDR1 and CDR2: SGHVS, FQNEAQ. The CDR3 totals 15 residues. With V trimmed by 1 base and J by 7 bases, 5 bases remained unmatched. CDR3 bases: TGTGCCAGCAGCTTAGAACTAGCGGGTGGTAATGAGCAGTTCTTC. Amino acid sequence: CASSLELAGGNEQFF.

The rearrangement uses TRBV29-1 and TRBJ2-5, with TRBD1 matching 7 bases. The CDR3 contains 14 residues. V lost 7 bases, J lost 3 bases, and 11 bases stayed unmatched. Germline V gene lookup returns CDR1 SQVTM and CDR2 ANQGSEA. CDR3 sequence: CSARVGTVKETQYF. CDR3 coding DNA: TGCAGCGCGCGGGTGGGGACAGTAAAAGAGACCCAGTACTTC.

The chain employs TRBV6-5 and TRBJ1-2; tentatively, D is TRBD1 (5 bases). Germline values: CDR1 MNHEY, CDR2 SVGAGI. There are 14 residues in the CDR3. Trimming stripped 6 bases from V and 6 bases from J, with 17 bases between. For the CDR3, the DNA is TGTGCCAGCAGCCCGGACGGTGGAGGGGATGGCTACACCTTC. Protein sequence: CASSPDGGGDGYTF.

The J gene is TRBJ2-1, the V gene TRBV3-1 (or the pseudogene TRBV3-2), with TRBD2 matching over 8 bases. In germline, CDR1 is LGHDT, CDR2 YNNKEL (reference sequence). After removal of 5 bases from V and 4 bases from J, the junction contained 10 bases not matched to a gene. The CDR3 is 16 amino acids. CDR3 DNA: TGTGCCAGCAGCAACCACGGGGCGGGGGGATACAATGAGCAGTTCTTC. Protein product: CASSNHGAGGYNEQFF.

The CDR3 loop is CASGETGGRIEQYF. DNA of the CDR3: TGTGCCAGCGGGGAGACAGGGGGCAGGATCGAGCAGTACTTC. The chain links TRBV27 to TRBJ2-7; 10 bases align to TRBD1. CDR1 is MNHEY, CDR2 SMNVEV, per germline (reference sequence). Trimming removed 8 bases from V and 6 bases from J; junction bases left unmatched: 10. This CDR3 is built from 14 residues.

The chain has TRBV6-5 and TRBJ2-7; the match to TRBD1 covers 8 bases. V lost 6 bases and J lost 2; bases outside the gene matches: 3. In germline, CDR1 is MNHEY, CDR2 SVGAGI. This CDR3 is 13 amino acids long. As DNA, the CDR3 is TGTGCCAGCAGACAGGGGGATCCCTACGAGCAGTACTTC. Translation gives CASRQGDPYEQYF.

A few counts support this clone. V usage is TRBV7-9 and J usage is TRBJ1-1, with 8 bases that match TRBD1. Germline V gives CDR1 SEHNR, CDR2 FQNEAQ (reference sequence). The trim removed 4 bases at V and 4 bases at J, leaving 2 bases unmatched. CDR3 length equals 13 residues. CDR3 sequence: CASSSDRATEAFF. CDR3 sequence (DNA): TGTGCCAGCAGCTCGGACAGGGCCACTGAAGCTTTCTTT.

The chain links TRBV24-1 to TRBJ2-1; 13 nucleotides match TRBD2. J lost 1 base, V lost 2 bases, and 7 bases had no gene match. The CDR3 is made up of 19 amino acids. Per germline, CDR1 KGHDR and CDR2 SFDVKD. For the CDR3, the DNA is TGTGCCACCAGTGATTCCGGACTAGCGGGAGTAGGGTCCTACAATGAGCAGTTCTTC. This gives the protein CATSDSGLAGVGSYNEQFF.

The chain is built from TRBV29-1 and TRBJ1-1, with D possibly TRBD1 on 5 matching bases. This CDR3 is 13 amino acids long. V gave up 4 bases and J gave up 3 bases, with 12 bases separating them. The germline CDR1 and CDR2 sequences are SQVTM and ANQGSEA. The CDR3 bases are TGCAGCGTTGGGAGGGGTGAATACACTGAAGCTTTCTTT. This translates into CSVGRGEYTEAFF. Full variable domain (outside the CDR3, taken from reference TRBV29-1 and TRBJ1-1): SAVISQKPSRDICQRGTSLTIQCQVDSQVTMMFWYRQQPGQSLTLIATANQGSEATYESGFVIDKFPISRPNLTFSTLTVSNMSPEDSSIYLCSVGRGEYTEAFFGQGTRLTVV.

The chain has TRBV4-1 and TRBJ2-1; D possibly corresponds to TRBD1 (6 bases). V lost 2 bases to trimming and J lost 7 bases, with 6 bases between them. There are 12 residues in the CDR3. Germline V gene lookup returns CDR1 MGHRA and CDR2 YSYEKL. CDR3 coding DNA: TGCGCCAGCAGCCAACAGGGGAATGAGCAGTTCTTC. Translated, it gives CASSQQGNEQFF.

The V call is TRBV2, the J call TRBJ2-2, with 12 bases matching TRBD1. This CDR3 comprises 15 residues. Germline V gene data show CDR1 as SNHLY and CDR2 as FYNNEI. V dropped 4 bases and J dropped 4; count of bases not matched to a gene: 1. In DNA form, the CDR3 reads TGTGCCAGCAGTGGGGACAGGGGGCTCACCGGGGAGCTGTTTTTT. It specifies CASSGDRGLTGELFF.

The chain combines TRBV7-3 with TRBJ2-1; the match to TRBD1 covers 7 bases. The germline V gene encodes CDR1 SGHTA and CDR2 FQGTGA. The CDR3 totals 12 residues. V gave up 5 bases and J gave up 8 bases; unmatched junction bases: 3. CDR3 DNA: TGTGCCAGCAGCCCCACAGGGGATGAGCAGTTCTTC. This encodes CASSPTGDEQFF.

This clone was counted a single time. Here the CDR3 DNA reads TGTGCCAGCAGTTACACAGGGTACCCTGGAAACACCATATATTTT. Translating it yields CASSYTGYPGNTIYF. The genes are TRBV13 and TRBJ1-3, with a weak D call TRBD1 (6 bases). There are 15 residues in the CDR3. Germline CDR1 and CDR2: PRHDT and FYEKMQ (reference sequence). V was shortened by 6 bases and J by 2 bases, with 14 bases between the two germline ends.

The genes are TRBV2 and TRBJ2-1; TRBD2 matches at 9 bases. The CDR3 length is 15 residues. After removal of 4 bases from V and 7 bases from J, the junction contained 8 bases not matched to a gene. Germline V gene lookup returns CDR1 SNHLY and CDR2 FYNNEI. The CDR3 sequence: CASSAMGGGVNEQFF. CDR3 DNA: TGTGCCAGCAGTGCCATGGGCGGGGGGGTAAATGAGCAGTTCTTC.

The chain carries TRBV30 and TRBJ2-2; tentatively, D is TRBD2 (7 bases). V lost 4 bases and J lost 4, with 19 bases in between. The CDR3 is 16 amino acids. CDR1 and CDR2 (germline): GTSNPN, SVGIG (reference sequence). CDR3 region: CAWMAWGGGGTGELFF. Written as DNA, the CDR3 is TGTGCCTGGATGGCTTGGGGGGGAGGGGGCACCGGGGAGCTGTTTTTT.